This TCR beta chain was observed in a study of blood T cell repertoires in COVID-19. Libraries were prepared by immunoSEQ multiplex PCR; TCRdb keeps only in-frame clonotypes and omits some of them. Among fewer than 300,000 clones listed, about 85% were seen once. The CDR3 extends over 14 amino acids. V lost 3 bases to trimming and J lost 0 bases; unmatched junction nucleotides: 0. The germline gives CDR1 SGHTS, CDR2 YDEGEE. The sample taken for sequencing was peripheral blood. The TCR was taken from a man in his sixties who had recovered from COVID-19. The genes are TRBV5-8 and TRBJ2-1, with 7 nucleotides matching TRBD1. CDR3 amino acids: CASSYRGSYNEQFF. The CDR3 DNA reads TGTGCCAGCAGCTACAGGGGCTCCTACAATGAGCAGTTCTTC. Drawing the rest from reference TRBV5-8 and TRBJ2-1, the complete variable domain is EAGVTQSPTHLIKTRGQQATLRCSPISGHTSVYWYQQALGLGLQFLLWYDEGEERNRGNFPPRFSGRQFPNYSSELNVNALELEDSALYLCASSYRGSYNEQFFGPGTRLTVL.